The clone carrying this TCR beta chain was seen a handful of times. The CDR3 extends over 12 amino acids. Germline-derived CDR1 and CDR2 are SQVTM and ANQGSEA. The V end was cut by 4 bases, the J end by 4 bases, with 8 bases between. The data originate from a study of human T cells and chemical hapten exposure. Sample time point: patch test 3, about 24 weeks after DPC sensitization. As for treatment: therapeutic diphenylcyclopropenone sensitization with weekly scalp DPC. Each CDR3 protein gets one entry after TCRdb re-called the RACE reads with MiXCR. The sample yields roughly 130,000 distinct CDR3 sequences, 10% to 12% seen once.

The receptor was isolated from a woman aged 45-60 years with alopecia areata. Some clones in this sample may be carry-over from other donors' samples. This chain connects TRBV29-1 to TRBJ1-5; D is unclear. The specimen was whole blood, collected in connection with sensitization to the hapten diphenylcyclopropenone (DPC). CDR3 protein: CSVAQGNQPQHF. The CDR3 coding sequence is TGCAGCGTTGCGCAAGGAAATCAGCCCCAGCATTTT. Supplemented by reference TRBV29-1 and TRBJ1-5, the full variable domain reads SAVISQKPSRDICQRGTSLTIQCQVDSQVTMMFWYRQQPGQSLTLIATANQGSEATYESGFVIDKFPISRPNLTFSTLTVSNMSPEDSSIYLCSVAQGNQPQHFGDGTRLSIL.